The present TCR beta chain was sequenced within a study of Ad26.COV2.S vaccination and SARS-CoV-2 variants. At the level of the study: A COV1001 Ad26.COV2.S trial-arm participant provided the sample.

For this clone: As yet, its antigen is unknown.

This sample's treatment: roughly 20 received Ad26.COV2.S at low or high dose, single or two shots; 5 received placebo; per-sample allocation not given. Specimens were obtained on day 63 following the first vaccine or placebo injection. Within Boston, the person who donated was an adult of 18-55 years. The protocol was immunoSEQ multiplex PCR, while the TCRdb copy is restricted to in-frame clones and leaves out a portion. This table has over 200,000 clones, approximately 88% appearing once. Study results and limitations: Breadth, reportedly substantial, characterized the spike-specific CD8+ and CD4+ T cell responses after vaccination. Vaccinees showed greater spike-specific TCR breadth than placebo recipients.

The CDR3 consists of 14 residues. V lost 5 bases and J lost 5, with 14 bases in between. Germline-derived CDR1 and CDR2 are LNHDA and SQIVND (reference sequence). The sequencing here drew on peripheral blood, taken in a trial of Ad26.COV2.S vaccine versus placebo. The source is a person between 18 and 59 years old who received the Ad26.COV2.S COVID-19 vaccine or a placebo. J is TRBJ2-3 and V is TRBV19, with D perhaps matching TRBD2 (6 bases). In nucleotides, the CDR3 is TGTGCCAGTAGTTACGGGAGAGAAGGAGATACGCAGTATTTT. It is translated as CASSYGREGDTQYF.